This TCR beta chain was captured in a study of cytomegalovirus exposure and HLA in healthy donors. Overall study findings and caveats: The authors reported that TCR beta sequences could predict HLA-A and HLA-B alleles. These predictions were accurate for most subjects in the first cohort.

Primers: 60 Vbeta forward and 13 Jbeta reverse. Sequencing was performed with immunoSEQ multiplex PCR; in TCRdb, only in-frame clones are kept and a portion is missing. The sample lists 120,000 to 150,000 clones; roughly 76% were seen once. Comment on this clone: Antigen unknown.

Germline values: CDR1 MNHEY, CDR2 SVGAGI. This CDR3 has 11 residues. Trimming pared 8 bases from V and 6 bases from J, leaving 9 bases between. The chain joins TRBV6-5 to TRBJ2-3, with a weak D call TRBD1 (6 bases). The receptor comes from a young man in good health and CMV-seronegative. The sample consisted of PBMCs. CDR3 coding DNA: TGTGCCAGCGGACAGATCGATACGCAGTATTTT. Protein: CASGQIDTQYF.